This is a list of T cell receptor beta chains from one sample in a study of cytomegalovirus exposure and HLA in healthy donors. Profiling relied on immunoSEQ multiplex PCR, and the TCRdb table lists in-frame clones only, not all of them. The top ten hold approximately 2.2% of the sample, which has approximately 100,000 clones, about 79% seen once. What was sequenced was PBMCs. All receptors derive from a human donor in good health. Both conserved end residues are part of each CDR3. A D gene is named only where the DNA matches it firmly. Clone size appears in some rows only: once, few, many, or a class for an expanded clone.

cdr3_nt: TGTGCCAGCAGCGCACAGGGGCGATCCACAGATACGCAGTATTTT
cdr3_aa: CASSAQGRSTDTQYF
d_call: TRBD1
clone_size: .
v_call: TRBV7-2
j_call: TRBJ2-3

cdr3_nt: TGTGCCACCCGAGGGGGCGCCGGAGATACGCAGTATTTT
cdr3_aa: CATRGGAGDTQYF
d_call: TRBD1
clone_size: .
v_call: TRBV6-1
j_call: TRBJ2-3

cdr3_nt: TGTGCCAGCAGCTCTGGACAGCACACAGATACGCAGTATTTT
cdr3_aa: CASSSGQHTDTQYF
d_call: .
clone_size: .
v_call: TRBV5-4
j_call: TRBJ2-3

cdr3_nt: TGTGCCAGCTCAACCGACAGATACACTGAAGCTTTCTTT
cdr3_aa: CASSTDRYTEAFF
d_call: .
clone_size: once
v_call: TRBV18
j_call: TRBJ1-1

cdr3_nt: TGTGCCAGCAGTTTACGAGGTGGCAATCAGCCCCAGCATTTT
cdr3_aa: CASSLRGGNQPQHF
d_call: .
clone_size: .
v_call: TRBV28
j_call: TRBJ1-5

cdr3_nt: TGTGCCAGCAGCCCCAGCGGGGGGGCGGGGGATACGCAGTATTTT
cdr3_aa: CASSPSGGAGDTQYF
d_call: TRBD2
clone_size: many
v_call: TRBV7-2
j_call: TRBJ2-3

cdr3_nt: TGTGCCAGCAGCCCAATATCCCCGGGGACAGGCCCTTCCTACAATGAGCAGTTCTTC
cdr3_aa: CASSPISPGTGPSYNEQFF
d_call: TRBD1
clone_size: .
v_call: TRBV13
j_call: TRBJ2-1

cdr3_nt: TGTGCCAGCAGCCGAGGGACAGGGAATCAGCCCCAGCATTTT
cdr3_aa: CASSRGTGNQPQHF
d_call: TRBD1
clone_size: .
v_call: TRBV11-2
j_call: TRBJ1-5

cdr3_nt: TGTGCCAGCAGTGAATGGGGGGATTCCAACTATGGCTACACCTTC
cdr3_aa: CASSEWGDSNYGYTF
d_call: .
clone_size: .
v_call: TRBV6-1
j_call: TRBJ1-2

cdr3_nt: TGTGCCACCAGCAGGGACAGTTCCTACGAGCAGTACTTC
cdr3_aa: CATSRDSSYEQYF
d_call: .
clone_size: .
v_call: TRBV15
j_call: TRBJ2-7

cdr3_nt: TGTGCCAGCAGCTTAGCGGGGGGGCGTTACACCGGGGAGCTGTTTTTT
cdr3_aa: CASSLAGGRYTGELFF
d_call: .
clone_size: once
v_call: TRBV7-2
j_call: TRBJ2-2

cdr3_nt: TGTGCCAGCAGATCGGGACAGGGTCTATACGAGCAGTACTTC
cdr3_aa: CASRSGQGLYEQYF
d_call: TRBD1
clone_size: .
v_call: TRBV6-1
j_call: TRBJ2-7

cdr3_nt: TGTGCCAGCAGCTTGCCCGGGGGTCGTGGCTACACCTTC
cdr3_aa: CASSLPGGRGYTF
d_call: .
clone_size: few
v_call: TRBV5-6
j_call: TRBJ1-2

cdr3_nt: TGTGCCAGCAGGGGAGGGGTTGGTAATTCACCCCTCCACTTT
cdr3_aa: CASRGGVGNSPLHF
d_call: .
clone_size: .
v_call: TRBV7-2
j_call: TRBJ1-6

cdr3_nt: TGCGCCAGCAGCTTGTCCGGGGGAATCAACGAGCAGTACTTC
cdr3_aa: CASSLSGGINEQYF
d_call: .
clone_size: .
v_call: TRBV5-1
j_call: TRBJ2-7

cdr3_nt: TGTGCCAGCAGCTCTCCGGGACTAGAGTACGAGCAGTACTTC
cdr3_aa: CASSSPGLEYEQYF
d_call: TRBD2
clone_size: .
v_call: TRBV5-4
j_call: TRBJ2-7

cdr3_nt: TGTGCCAGCAGTTTACTGGCTAGCAATCAGCCCCAGCATTTT
cdr3_aa: CASSLLASNQPQHF
d_call: .
clone_size: once
v_call: TRBV28
j_call: TRBJ1-5

cdr3_nt: TGTGCCTGGAGTGGACTGGGCTATGGCTACACCTTC
cdr3_aa: CAWSGLGYGYTF
d_call: .
clone_size: .
v_call: TRBV30
j_call: TRBJ1-2

cdr3_nt: TGTGCCAGCAGCACCCTCGGGGGGGATTCCGGAAACACCATATATTTT
cdr3_aa: CASSTLGGDSGNTIYF
d_call: .
clone_size: .
v_call: TRBV9
j_call: TRBJ1-3

cdr3_nt: TGTGCCAGCAGCCCGGGGTTAGCGGGCATCGGAGATACGCAGTATTTT
cdr3_aa: CASSPGLAGIGDTQYF
d_call: TRBD2
clone_size: .
v_call: TRBV7-9
j_call: TRBJ2-3

cdr3_nt: TGTGCCAGCAGCGGTGACAGGGGCACTGAAGCTTTCTTT
cdr3_aa: CASSGDRGTEAFF
d_call: TRBD1
clone_size: .
v_call: TRBV5-4
j_call: TRBJ1-1

cdr3_nt: TGTGCCAGCAGCGGGACAGGGGATTCACCCCTCCACTTT
cdr3_aa: CASSGTGDSPLHF
d_call: TRBD1
clone_size: .
v_call: TRBV11-2
j_call: TRBJ1-6

cdr3_nt: TGTGCCAGCAGTGAAAGCTGGTCCCGAGATACGCAGTATTTT
cdr3_aa: CASSESWSRDTQYF
d_call: .
clone_size: few
v_call: TRBV2
j_call: TRBJ2-3

cdr3_nt: TGTGCCACCCTCCTGTCAGGGGACAAAAATGAGCAGTTCTTC
cdr3_aa: CATLLSGDKNEQFF
d_call: .
clone_size: .
v_call: TRBV19
j_call: TRBJ2-1

cdr3_nt: TGTGCCTGGAGTGTAGCCCGGGGATTTGAAAAACTGTTTTTT
cdr3_aa: CAWSVARGFEKLFF
d_call: .
clone_size: .
v_call: TRBV30
j_call: TRBJ1-4

cdr3_nt: TGTGCCAGCAGCCGGACAGGTCCCACAGATACGCAGTATTTT
cdr3_aa: CASSRTGPTDTQYF
d_call: TRBD1
clone_size: once
v_call: TRBV11-2
j_call: TRBJ2-3

cdr3_nt: TGTGCCAGCAGCTTAGTCGGGACTAGCGGCTACAATGAGCAGTTCTTC
cdr3_aa: CASSLVGTSGYNEQFF
d_call: TRBD2
clone_size: .
v_call: TRBV11-2
j_call: TRBJ2-1

cdr3_nt: TGTGCCAGCAACGCCCAAGCCGGGACAAGAAAGACCCAGTACTTC
cdr3_aa: CASNAQAGTRKTQYF
d_call: .
clone_size: .
v_call: TRBV6-4
j_call: TRBJ2-5

cdr3_nt: TGTGCCTGGAGTCAAACGGGACAGGGCTACGAGCAGTACTTC
cdr3_aa: CAWSQTGQGYEQYF
d_call: TRBD1
clone_size: .
v_call: TRBV30
j_call: TRBJ2-7

cdr3_nt: TGTGCCAGCAGTGAAAGCGGGACTAGCGGGGGCACAGATACGCAGTATTTT
cdr3_aa: CASSESGTSGGTDTQYF
d_call: TRBD2
clone_size: .
v_call: TRBV6-1
j_call: TRBJ2-3

cdr3_nt: TGTGCCAGCTCCCCTGACGGGGGGCTCAGTACCCAGTACTTC
cdr3_aa: CASSPDGGLSTQYF
d_call: .
clone_size: .
v_call: TRBV18
j_call: TRBJ2-5

cdr3_nt: TGTGCCAGTAGTAGGGCGGGAGGACCAAATCAGCCCCAGCATTTT
cdr3_aa: CASSRAGGPNQPQHF
d_call: .
clone_size: .
v_call: TRBV19
j_call: TRBJ1-5

cdr3_nt: TGTGCCAGCAGCTCGGGACTAGCGGGAGGGCCCCGGTACTTC
cdr3_aa: CASSSGLAGGPRYF
d_call: TRBD2
clone_size: .
v_call: TRBV7-2
j_call: TRBJ2-7

cdr3_nt: TGTGCCAGCAGACAACAGGATAGGCTCCGGGGCAATCAGCCCCAGCATTTT
cdr3_aa: CASRQQDRLRGNQPQHF
d_call: .
clone_size: once
v_call: TRBV28
j_call: TRBJ1-5

cdr3_nt: TGTGCCAGCAGCTACCGGGACAGGGGGGACCAGCCCCAGCATTTT
cdr3_aa: CASSYRDRGDQPQHF
d_call: TRBD1
clone_size: .
v_call: TRBV7-2
j_call: TRBJ1-5

cdr3_nt: TGCGCCAGCAGCTTGGGACAGGGGGCGCTTAGCACTGAAGCTTTCTTT
cdr3_aa: CASSLGQGALSTEAFF
d_call: TRBD1
clone_size: .
v_call: TRBV5-1
j_call: TRBJ1-1

cdr3_nt: TGCGCCAGCAGCCAAAAAGGACTAGCGGGGGATCTTGGCGAGCAGTACTTC
cdr3_aa: CASSQKGLAGDLGEQYF
d_call: TRBD2
clone_size: .
v_call: TRBV4-3
j_call: TRBJ2-7

cdr3_nt: TGTGCCAACTCAGGGGCTGAAGCTTTCTTT
cdr3_aa: CANSGAEAFF
d_call: .
clone_size: many
v_call: TRBV6-1
j_call: TRBJ1-1

cdr3_nt: TGTGCCAGCAGTCCTGCCCGGGCCAACACAGGTGGCTACACCTTC
cdr3_aa: CASSPARANTGGYTF
d_call: .
clone_size: .
v_call: TRBV27
j_call: TRBJ1-2

cdr3_nt: TGTGCCTGGGGGGAAAAGGGGAGGACTAATGAAAAACTGTTTTTT
cdr3_aa: CAWGEKGRTNEKLFF
d_call: .
clone_size: few
v_call: TRBV30
j_call: TRBJ1-4

cdr3_nt: TGTGCCAGCAGCGCCGATCAGGGGGCGAGAGAGCAGTACTTC
cdr3_aa: CASSADQGAREQYF
d_call: TRBD1
clone_size: .
v_call: TRBV28
j_call: TRBJ2-7

cdr3_nt: TGTGCCGCACGTTCGAGACTAGCGGGAGGGCCGGGTGAGCAGTTCTTC
cdr3_aa: CAARSRLAGGPGEQFF
d_call: TRBD2
clone_size: .
v_call: TRBV5-4
j_call: TRBJ2-1